This is a list of T cell receptor beta chains from one sample in a study of CD8 T cells in ankylosing spondylitis. TCRdb fed the 5' RACE reads into MiXCR, producing one record per CDR3 protein. Of a few hundred thousand distinct CDR3 sequences listed, approximately 8% are singletons. Sequenced: blood, either unsorted or a sorted T cell fraction (not recorded which). The receptor set was obtained from a male donor with ankylosing spondylitis. CDR3s include the opening cysteine and the closing phenylalanine or tryptophan. A D gene is named only where the DNA matches it firmly. Rows give clone size only sometimes, using once, few, many, or a class for an expanded clone.

j_call	v_call	d_call	clone_size	cdr3_nt	cdr3_aa
TRBJ2-7	TRBV30	NA	NA	TGTGCCTGGAGTGGACTTTCAGGCTCCTACGAGCAGTACTTC	CAWSGLSGSYEQYF
TRBJ1-5	TRBV5-6	NA	few	TGTGCCAGCAGCTTGGGGTCGGGATCCCAGCCCCAGCATTTT	CASSLGSGSQPQHF
TRBJ2-7	TRBV9	NA	NA	TGTGCCAGCAGCCCAAACCCGGACCGCAGCCAGCAGTACTTC	CASSPNPDRSQQYF
TRBJ1-5	TRBV12-3/TRBV12-4	NA	many	TGTGCCAGCAGTTTAGATCCGGCGATCAATCAGCCCCAGCATTTT	CASSLDPAINQPQHF
TRBJ2-1	TRBV12-5	TRBD1	NA	TGTGCTAGTGGTTGGGGACAGGGGGACGTCAATGAGCAGTTCTTC	CASGWGQGDVNEQFF
TRBJ2-7	TRBV6-1	NA	once	TGTGCCAGCAGCCAGGGACATGATTATTCCTACGAGCAGTACTTC	CASSQGHDYSYEQYF
TRBJ2-2	TRBV7-9	NA	NA	TGTGCCAGCAGGGAAGCACCCGGGGAGCTGTTTTTT	CASREAPGELFF
TRBJ2-3	TRBV29-1	NA	many	TGCAGCGTTGTGGTAGGAAGGGGCTTGGGGAGCGCCCGGCAAGATACGCAGTATTTT	CSVVVGRGLGSARQDTQYF
TRBJ1-1	TRBV12-3/TRBV12-4	NA	NA	TGTGCCAGCAGCCCGCGATTCGGACGCCTGAACACTGAAGCTTTCTTT	CASSPRFGRLNTEAFF
TRBJ2-3	TRBV4-2	NA	many	TGTGCCAGCAGCCAATTAACGGGCGGCTTCGCGGGGGATACGCAGTATTTT	CASSQLTGGFAGDTQYF
TRBJ2-2	TRBV18	NA	many	TGTGCCAGCTCACCCAGGGACTCCCAACCCACCGGGGAGCTGTTTTTT	CASSPRDSQPTGELFF
TRBJ1-5	TRBV20-1	NA	few	TGCAGTGCTAGTGCGGATAATCAGCCCCAGCATTTT	CSASADNQPQHF
TRBJ2-1	TRBV20-1	NA	NA	TGCAGTGCGGGCCCGGCGTCGAGCTCCTACAATGAGCAGTTCTTC	CSAGPASSSYNEQFF
TRBJ1-1	TRBV15	NA	NA	TGTGCCACCAGCAGAGATAGTACCCCAAGGTCGGTGGGAGATACTGAAGCTTTCTTT	CATSRDSTPRSVGDTEAFF
TRBJ2-3	TRBV15	NA	many	TGTGCCACCAGCGTCCATTCGGGGAGCCTCTCAGATACGCAGTATTTT	CATSVHSGSLSDTQYF
TRBJ2-5	TRBV7-3	TRBD1	many	TGTGCCAGCAGCTTAACGGGGACAGACCAAGAGACCCAGTACTTC	CASSLTGTDQETQYF
TRBJ1-1	TRBV15	NA	few	TGTGCCACCAGCAGAGAGGGACTGAACACTGAAGCTTTCTTT	CATSREGLNTEAFF